These 27 T cell receptor beta chains were all obtained from the same sample, sequenced in a study of T cell responses to AZD1222 COVID-19 vaccine. Generated by immunoSEQ multiplex PCR, the TCRdb table keeps only in-frame clones and is missing some. Of about 120,000 clones listed, 80% to 90% are singletons. The material sequenced was peripheral blood, taken on day 0 of AZD1222 vaccination. These receptors originate from an adult in good health.

The rearrangement links TRBV2 to TRBJ2-3; D call uncertain. There are 12 residues in the CDR3. Trimming cost V 7 bases and J 4 bases, with 9 bases left between them. Looked up from germline, CDR1 is SNHLY and CDR2 is FYNNEI. The CDR3, as DNA: TGTGCCAGCACTTTCCAACCAGATACGCAGTATTTT. It codes for CASTFQPDTQYF.

The chain joins TRBV27 to TRBJ2-1, with D tentatively TRBD1 (6 bases). CDR1 MNHEY and CDR2 SMNVEV come from the germline V gene (reference sequence). Trimming took 6 bases from V and 11 from J, leaving 11 bases between them. The CDR3 runs 11 residues. CDR3 residues: CASRRRDKQFF. For the CDR3, the DNA is TGTGCCAGCAGACGCCGGGACAAGCAGTTCTTC.

This chain joins TRBV6-2 or TRBV6-3 and TRBJ2-2, with 11 bases that match TRBD2. The V segment lost 2 bases and the J segment 4 bases; nucleotides outside the gene matches: 6. Germline loops: CDR1 MNHEY, CDR2 SVGEGT. This CDR3 spans 17 amino acids. The CDR3 here is CASSYRSSGRATGELFF. The DNA for the CDR3 is TGTGCCAGCAGTTACCGAAGTAGCGGGAGGGCCACCGGGGAGCTGTTTTTT.

The CDR3 nucleotides read TGTGCCAGCTCTAGTTTAGCGGGGCAACAAGAGACCCAGTACTTC. Translated: CASSSLAGQQETQYF. The chain carries TRBV18 and TRBJ2-5; 8 bases line up with TRBD2. Germline CDR1 and CDR2: KGHSH and LQKENI. The CDR3 spans 15 residues. Trimming at V came to 6 bases and at J to 2 bases, leaving 8 bases not matched to a gene.

This clone was detected a few times. The gene calls are TRBV11-3 and TRBJ1-2, with TRBD1 matching 9 bases. Germline CDR1 is SGHNT and CDR2 is YENEEA. V was pared by 3 bases and J by 5 bases, with 1 base of the junction left unmatched. The CDR3 covers 13 residues. The CDR3 protein is CASSFDRGYGYTF. The CDR3 bases are TGTGCCAGCAGCTTTGACAGGGGGTATGGCTACACCTTC.

The CDR3 protein is CASSYGQGNSPLHF. The DNA for the CDR3 is TGTGCCAGCAGCTACGGACAGGGAAATTCACCCCTCCACTTT. V gene TRBV7-3 combines with J gene TRBJ1-6, with 8 bases aligning to TRBD1. This CDR3 is built from 14 residues. Looked up from germline, CDR1 is SGHTA and CDR2 is FQGTGA. J lost 7 bases, V lost 4 bases, and 3 bases had no gene match.

The chain joins TRBV5-4 to TRBJ1-3; D uncertain. The V end lost 4 bases, the J end lost 0 bases, and 8 bases lay between the germline ends. Germline V gene lookup returns CDR1 SGHNT and CDR2 YYREEE (reference sequence). The CDR3 runs to 14 residues. In nucleotides, the CDR3 is TGTGCCAGCAGCCGGGCCCTCTCTGGAAACACCATATATTTT. This sequence encodes CASSRALSGNTIYF. The full variable domain, with the rest looked up from reference TRBV5-4 and TRBJ1-3, is ETGVTQSPTHLIKTRGQQVTLRCSSQSGHNTVSWYQQALGQGPQFIFQYYREEENGRGNFPPRFSGLQFPNYSSELNVNALELDDSALYLCASSRALSGNTIYFGEGSWLTVV.

This chain uses TRBV28 with TRBJ2-1; D ambiguous. Deletions cut 4 bases from V and 3 bases from J, with 7 bases between. Germline CDR1 reads MDHEN; CDR2 reads SYDVKM. The CDR3 extends over 13 amino acids. The CDR3 bases are TGTGCCAGCAGTTCTAACGTCTACAATGAGCAGTTCTTC. Protein sequence: CASSSNVYNEQFF.

V usage is TRBV6-1 and J usage is TRBJ2-1; D is possibly TRBD1 or TRBD2 (5 bases each). The CDR3 runs to 15 residues. CDR1 is MNHNS and CDR2 is SASEGT in the germline V gene. V gave up 3 bases and J gave up 6 bases, with 15 bases separating them. This CDR3 is CASSEGPRPFNEQFF. The DNA of the CDR3 is TGTGCCAGCAGTGAGGGACCTAGACCCTTCAATGAGCAGTTCTTC.

This clone has a handful of counts. The rearrangement joins TRBV5-1 to TRBJ2-3; 11 bases match TRBD2. The germline V gene encodes CDR1 SGHRS and CDR2 YFSETQ. The V segment lost 0 bases and the J segment 6 bases; nucleotides outside the gene matches: 6. This CDR3 is 16 amino acids long. The CDR3 region is CASSLVGSGREDTQYF. CDR3 coding DNA: TGCGCCAGCAGCTTGGTGGGTAGCGGGAGGGAGGATACGCAGTATTTT.

J is TRBJ1-1 and V is TRBV7-9, with 9 bases that match TRBD1. Germline V lookup: CDR1 SEHNR, CDR2 FQNEAQ (reference sequence). This CDR3 spans 15 amino acids. V trimming: 2 bases; J trimming: 6 bases; junction bases outside the gene matches: 7. For the CDR3, the DNA is TGTGCCAGCAGCTTAATCCACAGGGGGCTCTCTGAAGCTTTCTTT. It is translated as CASSLIHRGLSEAFF.

The chain uses TRBV19 and TRBJ1-5, with D hard to call. Germline CDR1 and CDR2: LNHDA and SQIVND (reference sequence). The V and J ends lost 3 bases and 0 bases respectively, with 9 bases between them. The CDR3 is 15 residues long. CDR3 DNA sequence: TGTGCCAGTAGTATTTCGGCCTATAGCAATCAGCCCCAGCATTTT. Translating gives CASSISAYSNQPQHF.

The chain is built from TRBV6-6 and TRBJ1-1; D is unresolved. The CDR3 totals 13 residues. The germline V gene has CDR1 MNHNY and CDR2 SVGAGI (reference sequence). Trimming stripped 4 bases from V and 8 bases from J, with 14 bases between. CDR3 loop: CASSSLPGNEAFF. Here the CDR3 DNA reads TGTGCCAGCAGTTCCCTCCCTGGGAACGAAGCTTTCTTT.

This clone has more than one count but fewer than ten. This chain links TRBV5-8 with TRBJ2-1; no reliable D call. Germline V gene sequence: CDR1 SGHTS, CDR2 YDEGEE. The CDR3 contains 16 residues. V was trimmed by 4 bases and J by 0 bases, leaving 14 bases between them. The CDR3 coding sequence is TGTGCCAGCAGCCCGAAGGCCAGGAGCTCCTACAATGAGCAGTTCTTC. It specifies CASSPKARSSYNEQFF.

This chain connects TRBV19 to TRBJ2-5, with D possibly being TRBD1 (5 bases). V was clipped by 7 bases and J by 0 bases, with 12 bases between them. Germline V gene data show CDR1 as LNHDA and CDR2 as SQIVND (reference sequence). The CDR3 sequence is 14 residues long. The CDR3 loop reads CASKAGLNQETQYF. CDR3 in DNA: TGTGCCAGTAAGGCAGGGCTAAACCAAGAGACCCAGTACTTC.

The gene calls are TRBV7-2 and TRBJ2-7; 7 bases match TRBD2. The length of the CDR3 is 13 residues. J lost 6 bases, V lost 5 bases, and 7 bases had no gene match. From germline, CDR1 is SGHTA and CDR2 FQGNSA. The DNA of the CDR3 is TGTGCCAGCAGCCCACGACTAGCTCTCGAGCAGTACTTC. It encodes CASSPRLALEQYF. The full variable domain, rest sourced from reference TRBV7-2 and TRBJ2-7, is GAGVSQSPSNKVTEKGKDVELRCDPISGHTALYWYRQSLGQGLEFLIYFQGNSAPDKSGLPSDRFSAERTGGSVSTLTIQRTQQEDSAVYLCASSPRLALEQYFGPGTRLTVT.

The rearrangement joins TRBV5-1 to TRBJ2-1; D is unresolved. With 0 bases removed from V and 6 bases from J, the gap between germline ends came to 7 bases. The germline V gene encodes CDR1 SGHRS and CDR2 YFSETQ. The CDR3 loop spans 13 amino acids. CDR3 sequence reads: CASSLDGTNEQFF. CDR3 nucleotides: TGCGCCAGCAGCTTGGATGGCACCAATGAGCAGTTCTTC.

This clone was seen a handful of times. The chain combines TRBV6-5 with TRBJ1-5; weak D call: TRBD1 (5 bases). The V end was cut by 4 bases, the J end by 3 bases, with 16 bases between. Germline assignment: CDR1 MNHEY and CDR2 SVGAGI. This CDR3 is built from 16 residues. This CDR3 reads CASSLTGTLLNQPQHF. CDR3 coding DNA: TGTGCCAGCAGTTTGACGGGGACCCTACTCAATCAGCCCCAGCATTTT.

The genes are TRBV18 and TRBJ2-7, with TRBD1 as a possible D gene (5 bases). Germline V CDR1 and CDR2: KGHSH, LQKENI. V lost 3 bases to trimming and J lost 6 bases, with 15 bases between them. This CDR3 has 14 residues. The CDR3 loop reads CASSPQGASVEQYF. As DNA, the CDR3 is TGTGCCAGCTCACCCCAAGGGGCTTCAGTCGAGCAGTACTTC.

The chain's CDR3 is CASSYGTYGYTF. CDR3 DNA: TGTGCCAGCAGTTACGGGACCTATGGCTACACCTTC. The rearrangement joins TRBV12-3 or TRBV12-4 to TRBJ1-2; D may be TRBD1 (5 bases). The length of the CDR3 is 12 residues. V was clipped by 4 bases and J by 4 bases, with 7 bases between them.

This clone was detected once. V usage is TRBV5-1 and J usage is TRBJ2-7; 12 bases align to TRBD2. The CDR3 runs to 17 residues. With V trimmed by 4 bases and J by 2 bases, 10 bases remained unmatched. Per germline, CDR1 SGHRS and CDR2 YFSETQ. The CDR3 loop reads CASSPASGRAAAYEQYF. The CDR3 bases are TGCGCCAGCAGCCCCGCTAGCGGGAGGGCCGCGGCCTACGAGCAGTACTTC.

This clone was recorded only once. The chain couples TRBV7-9 to TRBJ2-2; D may be TRBD1 (6 bases). The CDR3 spans 16 residues. Trimming stripped 6 bases from V and 3 bases from J, with 17 bases between. The germline V gene encodes CDR1 SEHNR and CDR2 FQNEAQ (reference sequence). The CDR3 is CASRSLTGLYTGELFF. The CDR3 bases are TGTGCCAGCAGGTCTTTAACAGGGTTGTACACCGGGGAGCTGTTTTTT.

The chain has TRBV27 and TRBJ2-7; TRBD2 matches 13 bases. Germline-derived CDR1 and CDR2 are MNHEY and SMNVEV (reference sequence). The trim removed 3 bases at V and 7 bases at J, leaving 6 bases unmatched. CDR3 length equals 15 residues. CDR3 loop: CASSLRTSGSVEQYF. CDR3 sequence (DNA): TGTGCCAGCAGTTTGAGGACTAGCGGGAGCGTTGAGCAGTACTTC.

The rearrangement links TRBV7-9 to TRBJ2-7; D perhaps matches TRBD1 (5 bases). The CDR3 runs to 14 residues. The V end was cut by 3 bases, the J end by 5 bases, with 14 bases between. Germline lookup yields CDR1 SEHNR and CDR2 FQNEAQ (reference sequence). CDR3 region: CASSFRQGNNEQYF. The CDR3 region has the DNA TGTGCCAGCAGCTTCAGGCAGGGTAACAACGAGCAGTACTTC.

The gene calls are TRBV10-3 and TRBJ1-1, with D unclear. CDR1 and CDR2 (germline): ENHRY, SYGVKD. The V end lost 9 bases, the J end lost 1 base, and 12 bases lay between the germline ends. The CDR3 runs to 13 residues. CDR3 DNA sequence: TGTGCCATAAGGACGCCATCGAACACTGAAGCTTTCTTT. Translated: CAIRTPSNTEAFF.

The J gene is TRBJ2-2, the V gene TRBV28, with a possible D match to TRBD1 (6 bases). The germline V gene has CDR1 MDHEN and CDR2 SYDVKM. The V gene lost 0 bases and the J gene lost 5 bases, with 10 bases spanning the gap. There are 15 residues in the CDR3. The CDR3: CASSLWGARTGELFF. The DNA of the CDR3 is TGTGCCAGCAGTTTATGGGGGGCGCGAACCGGGGAGCTGTTTTTT.

The chain joins TRBV14 to TRBJ2-7; D is possibly TRBD2 (6 bases). Per the germline V gene, CDR1 is SGHDN and CDR2 is FVKESK. This CDR3 contains 17 residues. The germline V and J ends were trimmed by 1 base and 0 bases, with 16 bases remaining between them. In DNA, the CDR3 is TGTGCCAGCAGCCAAGGGGGACTCCCAAGAAGCTCCTACGAGCAGTACTTC. Translating gives CASSQGGLPRSSYEQYF.